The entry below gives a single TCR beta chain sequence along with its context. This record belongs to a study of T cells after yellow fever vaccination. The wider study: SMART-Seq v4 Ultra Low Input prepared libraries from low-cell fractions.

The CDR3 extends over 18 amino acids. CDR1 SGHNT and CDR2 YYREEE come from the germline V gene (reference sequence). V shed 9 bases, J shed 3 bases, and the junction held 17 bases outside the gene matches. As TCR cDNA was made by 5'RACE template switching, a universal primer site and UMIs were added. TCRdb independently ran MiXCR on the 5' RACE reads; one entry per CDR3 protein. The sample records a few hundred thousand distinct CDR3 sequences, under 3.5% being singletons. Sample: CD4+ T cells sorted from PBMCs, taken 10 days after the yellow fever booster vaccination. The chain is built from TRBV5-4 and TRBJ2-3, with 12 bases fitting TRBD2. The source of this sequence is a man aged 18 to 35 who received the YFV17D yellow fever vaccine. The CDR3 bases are TGTGCCATCTCGACACCTAGCGGGGGGGCAAGTAGGACAGATACGCAGTATTTT. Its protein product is CAISTPSGGASRTDTQYF.